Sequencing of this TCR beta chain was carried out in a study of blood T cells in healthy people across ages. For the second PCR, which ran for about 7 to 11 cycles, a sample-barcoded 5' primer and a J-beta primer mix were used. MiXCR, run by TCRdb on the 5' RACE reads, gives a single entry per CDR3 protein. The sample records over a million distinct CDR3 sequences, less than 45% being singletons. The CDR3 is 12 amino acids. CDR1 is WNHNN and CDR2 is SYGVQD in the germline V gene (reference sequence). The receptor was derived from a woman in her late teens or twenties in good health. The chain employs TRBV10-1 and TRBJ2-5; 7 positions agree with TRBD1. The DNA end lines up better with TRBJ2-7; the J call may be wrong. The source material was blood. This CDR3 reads CASRDSDDEQYF. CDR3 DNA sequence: TGCGCCAGCCGGGACAGTGACGACGAGCAGTACTTC.